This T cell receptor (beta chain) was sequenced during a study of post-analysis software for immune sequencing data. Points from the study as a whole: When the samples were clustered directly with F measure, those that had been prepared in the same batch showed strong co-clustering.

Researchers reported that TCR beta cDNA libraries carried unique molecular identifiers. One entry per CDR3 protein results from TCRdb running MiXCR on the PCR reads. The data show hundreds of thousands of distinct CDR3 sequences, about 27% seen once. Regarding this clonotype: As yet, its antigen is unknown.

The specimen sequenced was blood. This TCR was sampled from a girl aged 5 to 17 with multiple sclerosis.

CDR3 sequence reads: CAIGKVPDEQYF. CDR3 nucleotides: TGTGCCATCGGAAAGGTACCGGACGAGCAGTACTTC. V and J are TRBV10-3 and TRBJ2-7; the D is unclear. This CDR3 contains 12 residues. Per the germline V gene, CDR1 is ENHRY and CDR2 is SYGVKD. Between the trimmed V and J ends, which lost 8 bases and 5 bases, there was a span of 13 bases.